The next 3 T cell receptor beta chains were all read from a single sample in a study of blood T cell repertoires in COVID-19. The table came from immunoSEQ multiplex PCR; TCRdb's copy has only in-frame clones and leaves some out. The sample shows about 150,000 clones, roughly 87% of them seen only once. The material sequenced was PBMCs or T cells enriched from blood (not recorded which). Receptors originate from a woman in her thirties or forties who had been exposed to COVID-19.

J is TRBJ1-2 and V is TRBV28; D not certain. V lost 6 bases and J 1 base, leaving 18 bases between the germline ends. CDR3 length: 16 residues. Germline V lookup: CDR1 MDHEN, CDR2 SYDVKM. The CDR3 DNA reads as TGTGCCAGCAGCTCTGGGGTAGGGAGGTTTAACTATGGCTACACCTTC. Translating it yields CASSSGVGRFNYGYTF.

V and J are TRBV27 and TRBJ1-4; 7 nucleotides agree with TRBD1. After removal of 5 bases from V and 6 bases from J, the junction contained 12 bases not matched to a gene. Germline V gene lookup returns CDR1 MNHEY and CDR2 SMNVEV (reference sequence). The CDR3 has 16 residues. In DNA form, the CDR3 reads TGTGCCAGCAGTCTAACCCCCGGGACAGTGTATGAAAAACTGTTTTTT. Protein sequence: CASSLTPGTVYEKLFF. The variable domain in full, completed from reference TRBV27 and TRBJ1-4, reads EAQVTQNPRYLITVTGKKLTVTCSQNMNHEYMSWYRQDPGLGLRQIYYSMNVEVTDKGDVPEGYKVSRKEKRNFPLILESPSPNQTSLYFCASSLTPGTVYEKLFFGSGTQLSVL.

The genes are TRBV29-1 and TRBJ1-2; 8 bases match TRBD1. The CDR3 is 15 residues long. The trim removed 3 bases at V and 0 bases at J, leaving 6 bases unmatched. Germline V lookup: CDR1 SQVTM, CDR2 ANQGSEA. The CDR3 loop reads CSVDGQGYANYGYTF. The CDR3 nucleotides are TGCAGCGTTGATGGACAGGGTTATGCTAACTATGGCTACACCTTC.